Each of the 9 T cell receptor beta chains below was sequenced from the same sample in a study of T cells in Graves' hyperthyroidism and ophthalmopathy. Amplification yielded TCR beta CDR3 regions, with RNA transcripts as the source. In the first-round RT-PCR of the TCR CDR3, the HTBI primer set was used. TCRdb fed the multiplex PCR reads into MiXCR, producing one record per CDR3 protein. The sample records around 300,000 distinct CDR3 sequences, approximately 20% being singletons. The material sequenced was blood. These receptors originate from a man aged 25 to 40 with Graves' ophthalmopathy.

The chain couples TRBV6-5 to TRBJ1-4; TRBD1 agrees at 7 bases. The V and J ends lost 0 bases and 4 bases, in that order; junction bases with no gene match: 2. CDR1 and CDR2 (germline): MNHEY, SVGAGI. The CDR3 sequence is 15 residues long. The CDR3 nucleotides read TGTGCCAGCAGTTACTCGAGGGACAGTAATGAAAAACTGTTTTTT. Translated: CASSYSRDSNEKLFF.

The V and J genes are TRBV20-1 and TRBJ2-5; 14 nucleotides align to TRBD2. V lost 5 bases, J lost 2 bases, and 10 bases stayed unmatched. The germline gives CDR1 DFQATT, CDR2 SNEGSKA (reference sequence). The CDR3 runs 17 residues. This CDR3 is CSADAGTSGGAQETQYF. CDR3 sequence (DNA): TGCAGTGCTGACGCCGGGACTAGCGGGGGCGCGCAAGAGACCCAGTACTTC.

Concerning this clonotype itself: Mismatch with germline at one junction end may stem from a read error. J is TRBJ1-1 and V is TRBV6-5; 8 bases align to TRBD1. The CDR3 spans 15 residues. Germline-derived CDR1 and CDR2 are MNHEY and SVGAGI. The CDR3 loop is CASSLRQGSYTEASF. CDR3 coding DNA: TGTGCCAGCAGTTTACGACAGGGGTCCTACACTGAAGCTTCCTTT.

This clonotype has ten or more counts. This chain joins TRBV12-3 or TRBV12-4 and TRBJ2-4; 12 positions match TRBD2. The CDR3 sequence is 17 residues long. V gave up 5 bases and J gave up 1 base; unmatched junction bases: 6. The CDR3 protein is CASSPGTSGWAKNIQYF. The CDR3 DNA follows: TGTGCCAGCAGTCCGGGGACTAGCGGGTGGGCCAAAAACATTCAGTACTTC.

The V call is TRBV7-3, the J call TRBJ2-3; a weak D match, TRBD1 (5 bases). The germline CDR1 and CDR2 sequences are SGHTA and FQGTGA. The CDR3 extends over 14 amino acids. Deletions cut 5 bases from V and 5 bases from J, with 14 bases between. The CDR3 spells CASSLTGLEDTQYF. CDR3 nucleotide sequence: TGTGCCAGCAGCCTTACAGGTTTGGAAGATACGCAGTATTTT.

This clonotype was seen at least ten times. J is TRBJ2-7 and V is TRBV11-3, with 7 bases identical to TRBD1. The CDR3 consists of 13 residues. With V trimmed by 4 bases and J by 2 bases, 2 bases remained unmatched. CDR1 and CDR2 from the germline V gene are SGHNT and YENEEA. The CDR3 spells CASSSGTAYEQYF. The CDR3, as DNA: TGTGCCAGCAGCTCCGGGACAGCCTACGAGCAGTACTTC.

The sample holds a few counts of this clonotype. The CDR3 reads CASSFRGSRLEAFF. CDR3 nucleotides: TGTGCCAGCAGTTTTCGGGGCTCCAGATTAGAAGCTTTCTTT. V usage is TRBV12-3 or TRBV12-4 and J usage is TRBJ1-1, with D possibly TRBD1 on 5 matching bases. V was pared by 3 bases and J by 8 bases, with 16 bases between. The CDR3 loop spans 14 amino acids.

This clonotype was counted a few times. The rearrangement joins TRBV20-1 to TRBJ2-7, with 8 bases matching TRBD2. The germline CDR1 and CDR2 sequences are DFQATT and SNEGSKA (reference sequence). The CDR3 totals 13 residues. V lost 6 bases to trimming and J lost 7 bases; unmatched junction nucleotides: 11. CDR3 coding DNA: TGCAGTGCCGCCAATCAATTAGCGGGAGAGCAGTACTTC. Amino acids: CSAANQLAGEQYF.

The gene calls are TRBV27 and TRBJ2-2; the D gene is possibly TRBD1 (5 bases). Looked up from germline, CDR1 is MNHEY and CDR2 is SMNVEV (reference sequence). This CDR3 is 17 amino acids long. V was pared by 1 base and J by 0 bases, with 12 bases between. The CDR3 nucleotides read TGTGCCAGCAGTTTATTCCGGACACCTACGAACACCGGGGAGCTGTTTTTT. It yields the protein CASSLFRTPTNTGELFF.